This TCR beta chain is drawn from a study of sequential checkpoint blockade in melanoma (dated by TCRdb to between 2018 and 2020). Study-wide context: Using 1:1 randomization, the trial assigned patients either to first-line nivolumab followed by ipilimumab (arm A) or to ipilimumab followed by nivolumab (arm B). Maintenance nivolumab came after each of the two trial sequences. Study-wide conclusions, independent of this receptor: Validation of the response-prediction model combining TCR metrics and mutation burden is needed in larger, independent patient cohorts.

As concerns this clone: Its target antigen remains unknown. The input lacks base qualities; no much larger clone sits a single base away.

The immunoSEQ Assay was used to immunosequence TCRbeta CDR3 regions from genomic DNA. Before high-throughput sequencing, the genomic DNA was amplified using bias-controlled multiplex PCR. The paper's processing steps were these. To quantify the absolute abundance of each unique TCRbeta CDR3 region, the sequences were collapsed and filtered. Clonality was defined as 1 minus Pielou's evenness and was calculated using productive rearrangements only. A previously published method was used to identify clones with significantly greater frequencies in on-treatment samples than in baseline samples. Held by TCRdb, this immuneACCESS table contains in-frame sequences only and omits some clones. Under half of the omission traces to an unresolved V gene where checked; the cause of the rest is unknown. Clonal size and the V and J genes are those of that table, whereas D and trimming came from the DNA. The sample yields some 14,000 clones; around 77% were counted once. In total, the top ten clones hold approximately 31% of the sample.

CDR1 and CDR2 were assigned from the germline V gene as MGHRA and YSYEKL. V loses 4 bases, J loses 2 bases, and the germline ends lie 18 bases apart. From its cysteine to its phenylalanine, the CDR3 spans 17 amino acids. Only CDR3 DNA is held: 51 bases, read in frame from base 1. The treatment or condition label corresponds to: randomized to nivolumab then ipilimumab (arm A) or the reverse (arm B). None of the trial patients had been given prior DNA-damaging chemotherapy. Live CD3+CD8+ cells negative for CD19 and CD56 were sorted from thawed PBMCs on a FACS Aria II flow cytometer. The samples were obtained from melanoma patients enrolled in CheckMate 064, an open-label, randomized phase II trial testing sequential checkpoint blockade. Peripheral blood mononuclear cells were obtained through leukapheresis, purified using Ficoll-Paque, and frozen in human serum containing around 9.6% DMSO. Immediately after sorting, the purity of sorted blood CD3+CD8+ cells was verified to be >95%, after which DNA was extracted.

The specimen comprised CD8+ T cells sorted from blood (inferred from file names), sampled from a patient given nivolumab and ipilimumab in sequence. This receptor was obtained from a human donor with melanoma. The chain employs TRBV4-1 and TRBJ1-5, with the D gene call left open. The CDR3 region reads CASSPDPGMQGNQPQHF. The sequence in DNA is TGCGCCAGCAGCCCTGACCCCGGGATGCAGGGCAATCAGCCCCAGCATTTT.